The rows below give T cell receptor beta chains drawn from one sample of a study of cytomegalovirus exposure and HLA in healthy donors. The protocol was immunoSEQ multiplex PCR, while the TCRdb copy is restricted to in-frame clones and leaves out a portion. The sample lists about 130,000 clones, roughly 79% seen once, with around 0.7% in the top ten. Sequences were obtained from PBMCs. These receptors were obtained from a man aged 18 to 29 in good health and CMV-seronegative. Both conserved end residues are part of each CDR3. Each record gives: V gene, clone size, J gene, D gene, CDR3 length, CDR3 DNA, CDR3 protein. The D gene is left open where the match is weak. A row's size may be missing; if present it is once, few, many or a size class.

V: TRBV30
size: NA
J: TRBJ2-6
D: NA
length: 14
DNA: TGTGCCTGCACACAGGGTGCTGGGGCCAACGTCCTGACTTTC
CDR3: CACTQGAGANVLTF

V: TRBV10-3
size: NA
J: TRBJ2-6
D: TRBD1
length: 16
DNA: TGTGCCACCGGAGGGACAGGGGGTTTTGGGGCCAACGTCCTGACTTTC
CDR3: CATGGTGGFGANVLTF

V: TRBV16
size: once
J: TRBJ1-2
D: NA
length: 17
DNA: TGTGCCAGCAGCCAACAAGACAGGTTGGACCCCAACTATGGCTACACCTTC
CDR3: CASSQQDRLDPNYGYTF

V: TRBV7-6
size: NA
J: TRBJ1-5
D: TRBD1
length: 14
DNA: TGTGCCAGCAGCCGGGACAGGGGGAATCAGCCCCAGCATTTT
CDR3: CASSRDRGNQPQHF

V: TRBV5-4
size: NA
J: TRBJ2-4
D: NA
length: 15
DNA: TGTGCCAGCAGCTTGACAGGGCTTGCCAAAAACATTCAGTACTTC
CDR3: CASSLTGLAKNIQYF

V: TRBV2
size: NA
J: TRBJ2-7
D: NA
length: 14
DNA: TGTGCCAGCAGTGAAGGTACAGCACTCTACGAGCAGTACTTC
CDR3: CASSEGTALYEQYF

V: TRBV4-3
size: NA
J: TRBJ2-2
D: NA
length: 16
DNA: TGCGCCAGCAGCCAAGAAGGAGTCGGGAACACCGGGGAGCTGTTTTTT
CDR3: CASSQEGVGNTGELFF

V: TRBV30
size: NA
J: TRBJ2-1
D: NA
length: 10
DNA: TGTGCCTGGAGTGCCTGGACAGAGCTCTTC
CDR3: CAWSAWTELF

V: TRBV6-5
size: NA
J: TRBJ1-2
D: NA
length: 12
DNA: TGTGCCAGCAGAAAACAGAGCTATGGCTACACCTTC
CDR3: CASRKQSYGYTF

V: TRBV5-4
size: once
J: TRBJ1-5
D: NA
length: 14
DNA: TGTGCCAGCAGCTTGGCTGGGGGCGGCCAGCCCCAGCATTTT
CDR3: CASSLAGGGQPQHF

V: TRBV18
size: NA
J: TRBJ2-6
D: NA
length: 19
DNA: TGTGCCAGCTCACCACCCCTCGGCCTCCCAGGCTCCGGGGCCAACGTCCTGACTTTC
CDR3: CASSPPLGLPGSGANVLTF

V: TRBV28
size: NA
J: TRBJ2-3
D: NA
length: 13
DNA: TGTGCCAGCAGTCCGCCGGGGAAGGCGACGCAGTATTTT
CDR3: CASSPPGKATQYF

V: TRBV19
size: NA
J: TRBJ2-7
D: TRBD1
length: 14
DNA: TGTGCCAGTGCCCCCGGGACAGGGGGCTACGAGCAGTACTTC
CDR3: CASAPGTGGYEQYF